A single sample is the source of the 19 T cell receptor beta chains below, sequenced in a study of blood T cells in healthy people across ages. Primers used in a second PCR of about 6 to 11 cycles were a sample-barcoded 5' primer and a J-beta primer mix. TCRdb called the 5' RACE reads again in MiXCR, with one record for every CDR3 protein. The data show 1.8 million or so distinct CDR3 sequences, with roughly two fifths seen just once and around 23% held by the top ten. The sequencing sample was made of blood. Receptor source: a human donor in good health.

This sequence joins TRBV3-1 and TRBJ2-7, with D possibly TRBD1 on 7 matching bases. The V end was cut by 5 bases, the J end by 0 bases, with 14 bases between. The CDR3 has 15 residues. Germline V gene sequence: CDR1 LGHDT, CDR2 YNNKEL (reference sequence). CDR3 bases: TGTGCCAGCAGCATGGGGGGACAGAGCTCCTACGAGCAGTACTTC. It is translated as CASSMGGQSSYEQYF.

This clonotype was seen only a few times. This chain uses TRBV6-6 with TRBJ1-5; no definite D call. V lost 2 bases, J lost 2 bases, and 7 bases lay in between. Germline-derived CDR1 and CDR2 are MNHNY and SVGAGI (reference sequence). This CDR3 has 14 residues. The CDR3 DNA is TGTGCCAGCAGTTACGGACGGGGCAATCAGCCCCAGCATTTT. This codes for CASSYGRGNQPQHF.

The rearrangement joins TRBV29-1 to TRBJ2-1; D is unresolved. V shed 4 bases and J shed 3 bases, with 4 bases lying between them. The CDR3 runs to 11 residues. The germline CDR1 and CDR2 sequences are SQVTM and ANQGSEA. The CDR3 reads CSVGLYNEQFF. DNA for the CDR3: TGCAGCGTTGGACTCTACAATGAGCAGTTCTTC.

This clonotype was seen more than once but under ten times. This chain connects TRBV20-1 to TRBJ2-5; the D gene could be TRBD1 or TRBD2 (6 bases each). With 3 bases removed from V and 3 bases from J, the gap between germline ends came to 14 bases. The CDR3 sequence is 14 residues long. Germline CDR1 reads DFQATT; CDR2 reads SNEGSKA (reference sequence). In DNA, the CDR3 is TGCAGTGCTAGCTTTCGGGGGCTGAAAGAGACCCAGTACTTC. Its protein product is CSASFRGLKETQYF.

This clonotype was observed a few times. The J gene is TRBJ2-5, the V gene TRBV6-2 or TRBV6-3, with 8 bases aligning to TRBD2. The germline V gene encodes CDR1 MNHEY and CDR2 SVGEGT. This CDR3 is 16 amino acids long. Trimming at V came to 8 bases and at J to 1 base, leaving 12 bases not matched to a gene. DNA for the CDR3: TGTGCCAGCGGGCCAGCGGGGGTCCCTGGCCAAGAGACCCAGTACTTC. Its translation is CASGPAGVPGQETQYF.

CDR3 region: CATFTGNYGYTF. In DNA, the CDR3 is TGTGCCACTTTCACAGGGAACTATGGCTACACCTTC. This rearrangement joins TRBV5-4 to TRBJ1-2, with D perhaps TRBD1 (6 bases). The V gene lost 9 bases and the J gene lost 2 bases, with 11 bases spanning the gap. CDR3 length equals 12 residues. Germline assignment: CDR1 SGHNT and CDR2 YYREEE (reference sequence).

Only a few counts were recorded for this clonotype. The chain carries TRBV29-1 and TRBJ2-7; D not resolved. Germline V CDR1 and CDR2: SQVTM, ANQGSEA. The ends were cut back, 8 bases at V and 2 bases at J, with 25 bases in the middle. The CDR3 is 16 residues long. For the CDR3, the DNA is TGCAGCTTTCCTCCGATCTGTGCCCCCGGACCCTACGAGCAGTACTTC. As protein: CSFPPICAPGPYEQYF.

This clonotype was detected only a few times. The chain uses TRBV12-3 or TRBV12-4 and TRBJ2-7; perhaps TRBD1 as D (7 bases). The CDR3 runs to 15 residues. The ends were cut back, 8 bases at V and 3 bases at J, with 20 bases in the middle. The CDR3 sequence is CASSEGRGDFYEQYF. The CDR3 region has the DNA TGTGCCAGCTCGGAGGGCAGGGGGGATTTCTACGAGCAGTACTTC.

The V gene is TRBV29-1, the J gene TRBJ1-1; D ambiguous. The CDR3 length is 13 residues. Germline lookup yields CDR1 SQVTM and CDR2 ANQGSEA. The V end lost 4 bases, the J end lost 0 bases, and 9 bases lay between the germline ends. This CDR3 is CSVAPVLNTEAFF. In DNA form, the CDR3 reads TGCAGCGTTGCCCCCGTCTTGAACACTGAAGCTTTCTTT.

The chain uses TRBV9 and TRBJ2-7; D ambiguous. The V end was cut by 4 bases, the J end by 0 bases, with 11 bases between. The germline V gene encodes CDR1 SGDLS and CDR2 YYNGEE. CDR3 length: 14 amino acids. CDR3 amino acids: CASSISPSSYEQYF. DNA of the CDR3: TGTGCCAGCAGCATCAGTCCGAGCTCCTACGAGCAGTACTTC.

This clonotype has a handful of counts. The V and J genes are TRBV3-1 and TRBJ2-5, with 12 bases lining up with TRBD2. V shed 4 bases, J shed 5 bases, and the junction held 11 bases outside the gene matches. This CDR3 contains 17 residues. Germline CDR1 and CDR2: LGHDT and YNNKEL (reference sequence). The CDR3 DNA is TGTGCCAGCAGCCTCGCCCCTAGCGGGGGGGCCTCGGAGACCCAGTACTTC. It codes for CASSLAPSGGASETQYF.

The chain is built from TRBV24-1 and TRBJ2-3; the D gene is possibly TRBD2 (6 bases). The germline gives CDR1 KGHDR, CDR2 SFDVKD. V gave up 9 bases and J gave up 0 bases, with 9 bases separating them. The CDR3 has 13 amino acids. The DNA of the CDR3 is TGTGCCACCGAAAGCGGGAGCACAGATACGCAGTATTTT. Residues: CATESGSTDTQYF.

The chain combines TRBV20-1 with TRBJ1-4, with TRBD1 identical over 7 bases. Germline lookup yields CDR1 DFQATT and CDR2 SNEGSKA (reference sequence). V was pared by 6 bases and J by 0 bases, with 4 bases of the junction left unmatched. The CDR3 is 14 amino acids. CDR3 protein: CSAYTGATNEKLFF. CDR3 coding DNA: TGCAGTGCGTATACAGGGGCAACTAATGAAAAACTGTTTTTT.

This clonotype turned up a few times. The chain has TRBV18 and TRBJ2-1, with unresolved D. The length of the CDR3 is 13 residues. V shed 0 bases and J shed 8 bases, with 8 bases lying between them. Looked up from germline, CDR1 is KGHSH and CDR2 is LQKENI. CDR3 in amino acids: CASSPPSRDEQFF. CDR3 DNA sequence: TGTGCCAGCTCACCACCTAGTCGCGATGAGCAGTTCTTC.

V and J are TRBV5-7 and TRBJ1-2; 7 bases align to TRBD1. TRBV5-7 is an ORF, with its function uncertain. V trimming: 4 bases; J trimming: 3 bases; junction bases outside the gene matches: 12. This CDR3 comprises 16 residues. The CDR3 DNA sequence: TGTGCCAGCAGCCTCCCGGGAGGGGGCAGCGACTATGGCTACACCTTC. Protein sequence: CASSLPGGGSDYGYTF.

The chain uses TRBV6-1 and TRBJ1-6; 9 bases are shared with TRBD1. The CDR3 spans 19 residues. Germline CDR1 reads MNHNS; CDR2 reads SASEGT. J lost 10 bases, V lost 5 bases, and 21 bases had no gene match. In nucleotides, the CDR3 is TGTGCCAGCAGTATCTTCAGACCTGAACTTCGGACAGGGGTCTCACCCCTCCACTTT. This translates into CASSIFRPELRTGVSPLHF.

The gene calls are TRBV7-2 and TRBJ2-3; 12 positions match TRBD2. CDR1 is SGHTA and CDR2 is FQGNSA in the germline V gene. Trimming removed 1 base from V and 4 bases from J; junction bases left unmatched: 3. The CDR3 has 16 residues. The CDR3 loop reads CASSLVLAGGPDTQYF. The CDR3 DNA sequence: TGTGCCAGCAGCTTAGTACTAGCGGGGGGACCAGATACGCAGTATTTT.

This CDR3 is CASTSGTGSTEAFF. DNA for the CDR3: TGTGCCAGCACCTCCGGGACAGGCTCAACTGAAGCTTTCTTT. J is TRBJ1-1 and V is TRBV6-5; 8 nucleotides align to TRBD1. The germline gives CDR1 MNHEY, CDR2 SVGAGI. J lost 5 bases, V lost 7 bases, and 9 bases had no gene match. The CDR3 runs 14 residues.

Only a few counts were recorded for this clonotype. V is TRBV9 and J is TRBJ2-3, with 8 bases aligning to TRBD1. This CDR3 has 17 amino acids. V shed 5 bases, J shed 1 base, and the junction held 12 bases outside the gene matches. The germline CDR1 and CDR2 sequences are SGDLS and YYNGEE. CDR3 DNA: TGTGCCAGCAGAGAGACAGGGGTCGAAGAGGGCACAGATACGCAGTATTTT. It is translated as CASRETGVEEGTDTQYF.